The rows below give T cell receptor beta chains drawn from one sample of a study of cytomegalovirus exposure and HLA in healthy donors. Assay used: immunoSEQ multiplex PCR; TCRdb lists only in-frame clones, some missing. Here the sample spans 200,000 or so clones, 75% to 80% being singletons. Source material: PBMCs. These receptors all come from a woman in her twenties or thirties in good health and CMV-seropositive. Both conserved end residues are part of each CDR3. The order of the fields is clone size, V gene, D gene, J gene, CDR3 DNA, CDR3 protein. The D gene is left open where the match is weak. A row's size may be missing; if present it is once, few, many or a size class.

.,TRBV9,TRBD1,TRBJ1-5,TGTGCCAGCAGCCGGGACAGGGATCGAGAGGGACAGCCCCAGCATTTT,CASSRDRDREGQPQHF
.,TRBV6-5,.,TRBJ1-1,TGTGCCAGCAGTTACTTAGGGGTTACGAACACTGAAGCTTTCTTT,CASSYLGVTNTEAFF
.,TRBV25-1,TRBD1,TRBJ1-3,TGTGCCAGCAGTGCTGGGACAGTTAGAAACACCATATATTTT,CASSAGTVRNTIYF
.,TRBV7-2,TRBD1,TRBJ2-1,TGTGCCAGCAGCCCATCCGGGACAGGGGGAAATGAGCAGTTCTTC,CASSPSGTGGNEQFF
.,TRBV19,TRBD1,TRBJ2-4,TGTGCCAGTAGGGTGACAGGGGGAAACATTCAGTACTTC,CASRVTGGNIQYF
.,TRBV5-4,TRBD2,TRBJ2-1,TGTGCCAGCAGCTTTGAGGGCGGGAGTTCCTACAATGAGCAGTTCTTC,CASSFEGGSSYNEQFF
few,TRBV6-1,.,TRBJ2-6,TGTGCCAGCTCACTGGAGGGCAAGAACGTCCTGACTTTC,CASSLEGKNVLTF
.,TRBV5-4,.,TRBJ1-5,TGTGCCAGCAGCCCTGGGGCGGGACAGCCCCAGCATTTT,CASSPGAGQPQHF
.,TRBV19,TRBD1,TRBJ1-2,TGTGCCAGTAGTATAAGTTGGACAGGCGGGGACTATGGCTACACCTTC,CASSISWTGGDYGYTF
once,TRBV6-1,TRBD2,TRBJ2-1,TGTGCCAGCAGTGAACGGTTCCAAAGCGGGAATCTGATCAATGAGCAGTTCTTC,CASSERFQSGNLINEQFF
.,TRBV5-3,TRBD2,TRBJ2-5,TGTGCCAGAAGCCCGGCGGTCGGGGGGGCAAAGACCCAGTACTTC,CARSPAVGGAKTQYF
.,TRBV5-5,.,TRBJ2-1,TGTGCCAGCATCCGCGGGCGGTCCTACAATGAGCAGTTCTTC,CASIRGRSYNEQFF
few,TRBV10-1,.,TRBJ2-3,TGCGCCAGCAGTGAGTCACCAGGGTCCGCCGAGGATACGCAGTATTTT,CASSESPGSAEDTQYF
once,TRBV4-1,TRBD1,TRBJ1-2,TGCGCCAGCAGCCGAACCACCGACAGGGCAAGCGGCTACACCTTC,CASSRTTDRASGYTF
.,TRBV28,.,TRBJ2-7,TGTGCCAGCAGTACCACGGGACTGACTCACTACGAGCAGTACTTC,CASSTTGLTHYEQYF
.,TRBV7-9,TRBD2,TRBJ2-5,TGTGCCAGCAGCCCTAGCGGGACAACGCGGGTCGGGGAGACCCAGTACTTC,CASSPSGTTRVGETQYF
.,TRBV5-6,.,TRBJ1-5,TGTGCCAGCAGCCCGACGGGGAGGCAGCCCCAGCATTTT,CASSPTGRQPQHF
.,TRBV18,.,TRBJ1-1,TGTGCCAGCTCAGTAACGGGGAAATCTGAAGCTTTCTTT,CASSVTGKSEAFF
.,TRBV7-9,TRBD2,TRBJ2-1,TGTGCCAGCAGCTCCGCGGGGGGGCCACGGGATGAGCAGTTCTTC,CASSSAGGPRDEQFF
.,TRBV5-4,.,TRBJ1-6,TGTGCCAGCAGCTTGGATCAGCGGGGATCACCCCTCCACTTT,CASSLDQRGSPLHF
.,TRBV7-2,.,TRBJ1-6,TGTGCCAGCAGCCCCAGGGAGGGGTTCTGGGATTCACCCCTCCACTTT,CASSPREGFWDSPLHF
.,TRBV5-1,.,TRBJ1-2,TGCGCCAGCAGCTTAGGAAGGGGCGCGTACTATGGCTACACCTTC,CASSLGRGAYYGYTF
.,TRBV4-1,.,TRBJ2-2,TGCGCCAGCTCCCCTACGAACACCGGGGAGCTGTTTTTT,CASSPTNTGELFF
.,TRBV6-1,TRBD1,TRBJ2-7,TGTGCCAGCACCACCGGGACAGTTGGAGAGCAGTACTTC,CASTTGTVGEQYF
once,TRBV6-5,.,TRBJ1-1,TGTGCCAGCAGTTACTCTACTTGGGGAGGGACTTTCTTT,CASSYSTWGGTFF
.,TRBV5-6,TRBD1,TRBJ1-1,TGTGCCAGCAGCTTGGAGCAGGGGGCGATCGGCACTGAAGCTTTCTTT,CASSLEQGAIGTEAFF
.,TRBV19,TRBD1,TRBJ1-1,TGTGCCAGTAGTATCCACTCCGGGACAGGAAACACTGAAGCTTTCTTT,CASSIHSGTGNTEAFF
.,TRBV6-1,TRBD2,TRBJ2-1,TGTGCCAGCAGCGGCGGGGGGGCCTACAATGAGCAGTTCTTC,CASSGGGAYNEQFF
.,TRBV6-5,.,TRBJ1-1,TGTGCCAGCAGAAGACAGGAGGTCACTGAAGCTTTCTTT,CASRRQEVTEAFF
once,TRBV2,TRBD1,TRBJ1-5,TGTGCCAGCAAAGGGATAAGGGACAGGAATAGCAATCAGCCCCAGCATTTT,CASKGIRDRNSNQPQHF
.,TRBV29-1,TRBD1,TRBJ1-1,TGCAGCGTTGCAACAGGGGGAAACACTGAAGCTTTCTTT,CSVATGGNTEAFF
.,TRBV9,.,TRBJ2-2,TGTGCCAGCAGCGTAGATTGGTTAGCGGGGGAGCTGTTTTTT,CASSVDWLAGELFF
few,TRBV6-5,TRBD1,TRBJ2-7,TGTGCCAGCCGGGACAGGGCCTACGAGCAGTACTTC,CASRDRAYEQYF
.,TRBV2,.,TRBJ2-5,TGTGCCAGCAGTGAATGGGCGGAGACCCAGTACTTC,CASSEWAETQYF
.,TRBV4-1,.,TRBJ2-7,TGCGCCAGCAGCCAAAGAGGGGGGGCCTACGAGCAGTACTTC,CASSQRGGAYEQYF
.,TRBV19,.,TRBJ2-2,TGTGCCAGTAGTATACCAGGGAACACCGGGGAGCTGTTTTTT,CASSIPGNTGELFF
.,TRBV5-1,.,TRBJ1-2,TGCGCCAGCAGCTTGAGATTCCTATTAGACAGTGGCTACACCTTC,CASSLRFLLDSGYTF
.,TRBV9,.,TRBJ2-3,TGTGCCAGCAGCGTAGGGACTACAGATACGCAGTATTTT,CASSVGTTDTQYF
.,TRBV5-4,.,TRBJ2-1,TGTGCCAGCAGCGTAACAGGGCGGCATGAGCAGTTCTTC,CASSVTGRHEQFF
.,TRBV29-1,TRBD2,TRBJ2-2,TGCAGCGTTGGGCGGGGGGGGACGGCGAACACCGGGGAGCTGTTTTTT,CSVGRGGTANTGELFF
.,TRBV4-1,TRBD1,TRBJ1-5,TGCGCCAGCAGCCAACTGCCGACAGGGAGCAATCAGCCCCAGCATTTT,CASSQLPTGSNQPQHF
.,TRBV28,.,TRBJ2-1,TGTGCCAGCAGTCCTCCCGCGGGGTTTATCGAGCGAGAGCAGTTCTTC,CASSPPAGFIEREQFF
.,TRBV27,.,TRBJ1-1,TGTGCCAGCAGTAACACAGGGTTAAGCACTGAAGCTTTCTTT,CASSNTGLSTEAFF
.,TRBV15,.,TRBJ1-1,TGTGCCACCAGCAGAGACAGGTTGAACACTGAAGCTTTCTTT,CATSRDRLNTEAFF